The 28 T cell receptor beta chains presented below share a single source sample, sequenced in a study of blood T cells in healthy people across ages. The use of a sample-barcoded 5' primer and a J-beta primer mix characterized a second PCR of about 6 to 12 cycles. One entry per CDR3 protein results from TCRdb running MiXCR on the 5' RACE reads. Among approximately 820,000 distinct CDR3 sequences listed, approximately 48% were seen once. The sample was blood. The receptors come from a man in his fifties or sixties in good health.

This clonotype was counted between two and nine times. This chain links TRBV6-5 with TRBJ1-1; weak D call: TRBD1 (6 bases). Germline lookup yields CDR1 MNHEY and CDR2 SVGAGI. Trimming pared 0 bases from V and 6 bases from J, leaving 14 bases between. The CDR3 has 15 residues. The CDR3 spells CASSYSGTLGAEAFF. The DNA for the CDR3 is TGTGCCAGCAGTTACTCGGGGACATTGGGGGCTGAAGCTTTCTTT.

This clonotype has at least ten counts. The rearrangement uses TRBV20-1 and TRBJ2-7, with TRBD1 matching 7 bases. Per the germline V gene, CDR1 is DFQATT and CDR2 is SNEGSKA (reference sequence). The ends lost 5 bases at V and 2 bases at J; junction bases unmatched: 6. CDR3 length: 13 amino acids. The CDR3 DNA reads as TGCAGTGCTTCCGACAGGGTCCCCTACGAGCAGTACTTC. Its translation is CSASDRVPYEQYF.

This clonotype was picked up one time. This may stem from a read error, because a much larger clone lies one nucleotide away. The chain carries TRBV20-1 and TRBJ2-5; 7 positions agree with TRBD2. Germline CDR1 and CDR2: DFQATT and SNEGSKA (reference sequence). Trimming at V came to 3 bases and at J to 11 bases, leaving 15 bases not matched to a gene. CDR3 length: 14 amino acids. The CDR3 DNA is TGCAGTGCTAGGAGCGGGGCCAGGATCAATGAGCAGTACTTC. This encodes CSARSGARINEQYF.

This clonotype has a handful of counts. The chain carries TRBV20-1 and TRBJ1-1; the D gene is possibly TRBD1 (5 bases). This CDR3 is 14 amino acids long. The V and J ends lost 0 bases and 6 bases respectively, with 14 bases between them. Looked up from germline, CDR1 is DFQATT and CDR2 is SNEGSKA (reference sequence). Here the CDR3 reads CSARDMRGRPEAFF. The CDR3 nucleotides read TGCAGTGCTAGAGATATGAGGGGCCGGCCTGAAGCTTTCTTT.

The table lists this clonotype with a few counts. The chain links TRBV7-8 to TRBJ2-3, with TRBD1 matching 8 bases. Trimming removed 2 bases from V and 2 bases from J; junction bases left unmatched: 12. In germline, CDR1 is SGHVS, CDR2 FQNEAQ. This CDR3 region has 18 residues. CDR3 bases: TGTGCCAGCAGCTTAATCATTGCGACAGGGGCGATCACAGATACGCAGTATTTT. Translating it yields CASSLIIATGAITDTQYF.

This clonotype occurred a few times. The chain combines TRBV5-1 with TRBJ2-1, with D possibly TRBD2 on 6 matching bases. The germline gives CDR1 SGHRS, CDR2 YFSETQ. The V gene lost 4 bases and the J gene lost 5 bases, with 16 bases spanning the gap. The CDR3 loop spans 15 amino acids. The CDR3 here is CASSGGAVEDNEQFF. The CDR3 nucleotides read TGCGCCAGCAGCGGCGGGGCTGTCGAAGACAATGAGCAGTTCTTC.

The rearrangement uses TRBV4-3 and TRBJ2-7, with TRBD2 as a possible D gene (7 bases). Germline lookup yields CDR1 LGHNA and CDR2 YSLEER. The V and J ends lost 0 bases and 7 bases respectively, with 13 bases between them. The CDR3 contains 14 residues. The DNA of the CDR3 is TGCGCCAGCAGCCAAGAGGGGGGGCCTTCTGAGCAGTACTTC. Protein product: CASSQEGGPSEQYF.

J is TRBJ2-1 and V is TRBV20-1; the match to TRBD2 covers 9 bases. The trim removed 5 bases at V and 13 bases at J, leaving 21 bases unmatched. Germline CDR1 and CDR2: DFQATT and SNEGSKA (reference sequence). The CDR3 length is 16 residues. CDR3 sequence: CSARSGGGGRRETQFF. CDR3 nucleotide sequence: TGCAGTGCTCGGTCGGGCGGGGGGGGCCGGAGGGAGACCCAGTTCTTC.

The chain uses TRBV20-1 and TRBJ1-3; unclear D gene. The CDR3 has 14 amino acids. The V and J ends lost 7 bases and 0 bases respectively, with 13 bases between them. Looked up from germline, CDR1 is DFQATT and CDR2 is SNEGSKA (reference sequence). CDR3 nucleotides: TGCAGTGTCCGGACTTCTTACTCTGGAAACACCATATATTTT. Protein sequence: CSVRTSYSGNTIYF.

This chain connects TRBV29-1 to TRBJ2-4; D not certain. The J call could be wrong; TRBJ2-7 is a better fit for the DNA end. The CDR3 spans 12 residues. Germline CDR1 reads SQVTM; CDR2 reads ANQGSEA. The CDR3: CSVLWSSYEQYF. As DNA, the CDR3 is TGCAGCGTCCTCTGGAGCTCCTACGAGCAGTACTTC.

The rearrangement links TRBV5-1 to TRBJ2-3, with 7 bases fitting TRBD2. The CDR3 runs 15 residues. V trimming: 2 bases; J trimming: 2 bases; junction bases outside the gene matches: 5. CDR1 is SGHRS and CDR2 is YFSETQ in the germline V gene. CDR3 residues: CASSFGSGDTDTQYF. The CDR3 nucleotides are TGCGCCAGCAGCTTCGGGAGCGGGGACACAGATACGCAGTATTTT.

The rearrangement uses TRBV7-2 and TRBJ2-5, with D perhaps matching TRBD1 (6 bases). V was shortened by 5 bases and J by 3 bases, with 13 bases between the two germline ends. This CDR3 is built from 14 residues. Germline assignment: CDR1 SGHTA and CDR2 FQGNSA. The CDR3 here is CASSPPGHKETQYF. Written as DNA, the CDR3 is TGTGCCAGCAGCCCGCCGGGACACAAAGAGACCCAGTACTTC.

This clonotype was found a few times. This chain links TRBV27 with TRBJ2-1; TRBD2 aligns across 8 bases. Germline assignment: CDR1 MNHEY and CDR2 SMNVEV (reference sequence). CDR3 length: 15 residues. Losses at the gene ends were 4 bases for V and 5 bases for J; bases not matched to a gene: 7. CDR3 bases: TGTGCCAGCAGTTCACTGCGGGGGGCTCACAATGAGCAGTTCTTC. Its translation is CASSSLRGAHNEQFF.

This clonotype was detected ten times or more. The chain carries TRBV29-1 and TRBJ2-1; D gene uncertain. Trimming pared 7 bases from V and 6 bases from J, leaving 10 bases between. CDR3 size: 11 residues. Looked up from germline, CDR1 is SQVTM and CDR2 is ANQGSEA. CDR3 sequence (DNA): TGCAGCGCCGGACCCACCAATGAGCAGTTCTTC. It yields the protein CSAGPTNEQFF.

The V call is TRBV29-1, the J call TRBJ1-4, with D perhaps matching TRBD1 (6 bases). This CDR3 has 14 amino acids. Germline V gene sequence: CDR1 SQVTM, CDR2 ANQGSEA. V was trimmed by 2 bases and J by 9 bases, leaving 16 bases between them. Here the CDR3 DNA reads TGCAGCGTTGAATTGGGGGGCGCATCTAAAAAACTGTTTTTT. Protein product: CSVELGGASKKLFF.

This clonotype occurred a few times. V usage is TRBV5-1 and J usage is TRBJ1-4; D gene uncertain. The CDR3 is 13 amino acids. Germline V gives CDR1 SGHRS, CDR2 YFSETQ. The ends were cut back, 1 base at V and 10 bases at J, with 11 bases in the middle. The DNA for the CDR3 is TGCGCCAGCAGCTTGTTCGGTGAGGGAAAACTGTTTTTT. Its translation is CASSLFGEGKLFF.

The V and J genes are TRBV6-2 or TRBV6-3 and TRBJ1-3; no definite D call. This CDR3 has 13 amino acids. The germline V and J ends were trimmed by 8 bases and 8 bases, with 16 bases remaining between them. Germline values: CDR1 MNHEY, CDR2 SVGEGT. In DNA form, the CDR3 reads TGTGCCAGCCAATTAGCTCGAGCGGACACCATATATTTT. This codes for CASQLARADTIYF.

Written as DNA, the CDR3 is TGTGCCAGCAGCTTAAAGTCGGCGGGAGGATATATGAATTCACCCCTCCACTTT. Translated: CASSLKSAGGYMNSPLHF. V and J are TRBV7-2 and TRBJ1-6; D remains ambiguous. CDR3 length: 18 amino acids. Trimming stripped 2 bases from V and 7 bases from J, with 21 bases between. Per germline, CDR1 SGHTA and CDR2 FQGNSA.

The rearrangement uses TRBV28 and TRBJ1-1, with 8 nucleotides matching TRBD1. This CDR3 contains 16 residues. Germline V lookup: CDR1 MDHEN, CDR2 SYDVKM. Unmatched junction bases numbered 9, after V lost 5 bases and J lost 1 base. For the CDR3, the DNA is TGTGCCAGCAGTACCCCTCGGACAGGGCGGAACACTGAAGCTTTCTTT. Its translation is CASSTPRTGRNTEAFF.

The CDR3 sequence is CASLKGGRDNEQFF. DNA for the CDR3: TGTGCCTCCTTAAAGGGGGGCAGGGACAATGAGCAGTTCTTC. The chain links TRBV19 to TRBJ2-1, with D perhaps assigned TRBD1 or TRBD2 (6 bases each). The CDR3 totals 14 residues. V shed 11 bases and J shed 5 bases, with 19 bases lying between them. CDR1 and CDR2 (germline): LNHDA, SQIVND (reference sequence).

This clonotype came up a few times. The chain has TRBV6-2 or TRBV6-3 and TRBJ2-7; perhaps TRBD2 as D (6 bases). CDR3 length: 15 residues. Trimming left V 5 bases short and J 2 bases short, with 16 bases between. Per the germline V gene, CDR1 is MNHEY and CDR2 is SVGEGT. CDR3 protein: CASSLTGTRAYEQYF. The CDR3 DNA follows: TGTGCCAGCAGTCTGACCGGGACTCGAGCCTACGAGCAGTACTTC.

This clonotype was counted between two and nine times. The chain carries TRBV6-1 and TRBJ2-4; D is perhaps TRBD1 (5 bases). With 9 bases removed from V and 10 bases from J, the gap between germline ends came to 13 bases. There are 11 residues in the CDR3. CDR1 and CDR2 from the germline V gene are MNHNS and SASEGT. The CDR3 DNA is TGTGCCAGTCAGGGCCCTAAAATTCAGTACTTC. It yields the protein CASQGPKIQYF.

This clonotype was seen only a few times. The DNA for the CDR3 is TGCGCCAGCGGACGGGACCGCAGCACAGATACGCAGTATTTT. Its translation: CASGRDRSTDTQYF. The chain employs TRBV5-1 and TRBJ2-3; the D gene could be TRBD1 or TRBD2 (5 bases each). CDR3 size: 14 residues. CDR1 and CDR2 (germline): SGHRS, YFSETQ. Trimming shortened V by 7 bases and J by 0 bases, and 12 bases separated the two germline ends.

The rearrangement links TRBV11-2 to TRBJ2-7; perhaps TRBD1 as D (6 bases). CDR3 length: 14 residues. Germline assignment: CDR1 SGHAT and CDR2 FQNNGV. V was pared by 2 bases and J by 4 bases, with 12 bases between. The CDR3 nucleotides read TGTGCCAGCAGCTTATGGGACACCCTTTACGAGCAGTACTTC. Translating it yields CASSLWDTLYEQYF. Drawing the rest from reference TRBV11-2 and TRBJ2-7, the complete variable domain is EAGVAQSPRYKIIEKRQSVAFWCNPISGHATLYWYQQILGQGPKLLIQFQNNGVVDDSQLPKDRFSAERLKGVDSTLKIQPAKLEDSAVYLCASSLWDTLYEQYFGPGTRLTVT.

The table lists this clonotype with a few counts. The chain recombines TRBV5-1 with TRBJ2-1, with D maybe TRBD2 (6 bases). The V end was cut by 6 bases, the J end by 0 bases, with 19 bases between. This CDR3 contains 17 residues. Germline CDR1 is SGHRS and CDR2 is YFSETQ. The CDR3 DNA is TGCGCCAGCATATTCGGCGGGGCGGCGAGCTCCTACAATGAGCAGTTCTTC. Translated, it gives CASIFGGAASSYNEQFF. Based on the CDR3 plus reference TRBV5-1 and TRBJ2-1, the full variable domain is KAGVTQTPRYLIKTRGQQVTLSCSPISGHRSVSWYQQTPGQGLQFLFEYFSETQRNKGNFPGRFSGRQFSNSRSEMNVSTLELGDSALYLCASIFGGAASSYNEQFFGPGTRLTVL.

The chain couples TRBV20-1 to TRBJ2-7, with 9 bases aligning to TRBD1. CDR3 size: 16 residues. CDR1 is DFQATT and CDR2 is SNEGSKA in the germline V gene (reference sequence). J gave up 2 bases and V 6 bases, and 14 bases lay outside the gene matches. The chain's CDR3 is CSASRGGTGTTYEQYF. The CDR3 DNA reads TGCAGTGCCTCGAGGGGGGGGACAGGGACCACCTACGAGCAGTACTTC.

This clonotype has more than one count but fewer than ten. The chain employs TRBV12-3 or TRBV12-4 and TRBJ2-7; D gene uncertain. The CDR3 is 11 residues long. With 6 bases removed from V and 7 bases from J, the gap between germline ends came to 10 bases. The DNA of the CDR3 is TGTGCCAGCAGCTCCGTTGGTGAGCAGTACTTC. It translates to CASSSVGEQYF.

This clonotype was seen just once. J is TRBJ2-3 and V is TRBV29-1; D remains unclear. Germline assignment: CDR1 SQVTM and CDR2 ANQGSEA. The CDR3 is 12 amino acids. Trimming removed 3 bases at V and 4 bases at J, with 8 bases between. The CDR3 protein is CSVELASDTQYF. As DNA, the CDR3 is TGCAGCGTTGAGTTAGCCTCAGATACGCAGTATTTT.